These T cell receptor beta chains were read from a single sample in a study of CD8 T cells in ankylosing spondylitis. A single record per CDR3 protein comes from TCRdb applying MiXCR to the 5' RACE reads. Of about 140,000 distinct CDR3 sequences listed, around 10% are singletons. The sequenced sample consisted of blood, either unsorted or a sorted T cell fraction (not recorded which). The receptors derive from a female donor with ankylosing spondylitis or in good health (not recorded which). The conserved cysteine and the conserved F or W are not part of the CDR3 here. D genes are given only for firm matches.

V gene,CDR3 length,J gene,D gene,CDR3 protein
TRBV5-6,14,TRBJ2-2,TRBD1,ASSLEGTGVSGELF
TRBV13,11,TRBJ2-2,.,ASSWRHGGELF
TRBV2,11,TRBJ2-7,.,ASTNRPEQEQY
TRBV10-3,12,TRBJ2-2,TRBD1,AIRPGQGSGELF
TRBV3-1,13,TRBJ2-4,.,ASSPRVLRRNIQY
TRBV7-8,14,TRBJ2-2,TRBD2,ASSIGRGVNTGELF
TRBV5-1,13,TRBJ1-2,TRBD1,ASSLGTGGYYGYT
TRBV6-2/TRBV6-3,13,TRBJ2-1,TRBD2,ASSLAGTYYNEQF
TRBV12-3/TRBV12-4,12,TRBJ2-3,.,ASIPGGSTDTQY
TRBV5-1,11,TRBJ2-5,.,ASTGGGGETQY